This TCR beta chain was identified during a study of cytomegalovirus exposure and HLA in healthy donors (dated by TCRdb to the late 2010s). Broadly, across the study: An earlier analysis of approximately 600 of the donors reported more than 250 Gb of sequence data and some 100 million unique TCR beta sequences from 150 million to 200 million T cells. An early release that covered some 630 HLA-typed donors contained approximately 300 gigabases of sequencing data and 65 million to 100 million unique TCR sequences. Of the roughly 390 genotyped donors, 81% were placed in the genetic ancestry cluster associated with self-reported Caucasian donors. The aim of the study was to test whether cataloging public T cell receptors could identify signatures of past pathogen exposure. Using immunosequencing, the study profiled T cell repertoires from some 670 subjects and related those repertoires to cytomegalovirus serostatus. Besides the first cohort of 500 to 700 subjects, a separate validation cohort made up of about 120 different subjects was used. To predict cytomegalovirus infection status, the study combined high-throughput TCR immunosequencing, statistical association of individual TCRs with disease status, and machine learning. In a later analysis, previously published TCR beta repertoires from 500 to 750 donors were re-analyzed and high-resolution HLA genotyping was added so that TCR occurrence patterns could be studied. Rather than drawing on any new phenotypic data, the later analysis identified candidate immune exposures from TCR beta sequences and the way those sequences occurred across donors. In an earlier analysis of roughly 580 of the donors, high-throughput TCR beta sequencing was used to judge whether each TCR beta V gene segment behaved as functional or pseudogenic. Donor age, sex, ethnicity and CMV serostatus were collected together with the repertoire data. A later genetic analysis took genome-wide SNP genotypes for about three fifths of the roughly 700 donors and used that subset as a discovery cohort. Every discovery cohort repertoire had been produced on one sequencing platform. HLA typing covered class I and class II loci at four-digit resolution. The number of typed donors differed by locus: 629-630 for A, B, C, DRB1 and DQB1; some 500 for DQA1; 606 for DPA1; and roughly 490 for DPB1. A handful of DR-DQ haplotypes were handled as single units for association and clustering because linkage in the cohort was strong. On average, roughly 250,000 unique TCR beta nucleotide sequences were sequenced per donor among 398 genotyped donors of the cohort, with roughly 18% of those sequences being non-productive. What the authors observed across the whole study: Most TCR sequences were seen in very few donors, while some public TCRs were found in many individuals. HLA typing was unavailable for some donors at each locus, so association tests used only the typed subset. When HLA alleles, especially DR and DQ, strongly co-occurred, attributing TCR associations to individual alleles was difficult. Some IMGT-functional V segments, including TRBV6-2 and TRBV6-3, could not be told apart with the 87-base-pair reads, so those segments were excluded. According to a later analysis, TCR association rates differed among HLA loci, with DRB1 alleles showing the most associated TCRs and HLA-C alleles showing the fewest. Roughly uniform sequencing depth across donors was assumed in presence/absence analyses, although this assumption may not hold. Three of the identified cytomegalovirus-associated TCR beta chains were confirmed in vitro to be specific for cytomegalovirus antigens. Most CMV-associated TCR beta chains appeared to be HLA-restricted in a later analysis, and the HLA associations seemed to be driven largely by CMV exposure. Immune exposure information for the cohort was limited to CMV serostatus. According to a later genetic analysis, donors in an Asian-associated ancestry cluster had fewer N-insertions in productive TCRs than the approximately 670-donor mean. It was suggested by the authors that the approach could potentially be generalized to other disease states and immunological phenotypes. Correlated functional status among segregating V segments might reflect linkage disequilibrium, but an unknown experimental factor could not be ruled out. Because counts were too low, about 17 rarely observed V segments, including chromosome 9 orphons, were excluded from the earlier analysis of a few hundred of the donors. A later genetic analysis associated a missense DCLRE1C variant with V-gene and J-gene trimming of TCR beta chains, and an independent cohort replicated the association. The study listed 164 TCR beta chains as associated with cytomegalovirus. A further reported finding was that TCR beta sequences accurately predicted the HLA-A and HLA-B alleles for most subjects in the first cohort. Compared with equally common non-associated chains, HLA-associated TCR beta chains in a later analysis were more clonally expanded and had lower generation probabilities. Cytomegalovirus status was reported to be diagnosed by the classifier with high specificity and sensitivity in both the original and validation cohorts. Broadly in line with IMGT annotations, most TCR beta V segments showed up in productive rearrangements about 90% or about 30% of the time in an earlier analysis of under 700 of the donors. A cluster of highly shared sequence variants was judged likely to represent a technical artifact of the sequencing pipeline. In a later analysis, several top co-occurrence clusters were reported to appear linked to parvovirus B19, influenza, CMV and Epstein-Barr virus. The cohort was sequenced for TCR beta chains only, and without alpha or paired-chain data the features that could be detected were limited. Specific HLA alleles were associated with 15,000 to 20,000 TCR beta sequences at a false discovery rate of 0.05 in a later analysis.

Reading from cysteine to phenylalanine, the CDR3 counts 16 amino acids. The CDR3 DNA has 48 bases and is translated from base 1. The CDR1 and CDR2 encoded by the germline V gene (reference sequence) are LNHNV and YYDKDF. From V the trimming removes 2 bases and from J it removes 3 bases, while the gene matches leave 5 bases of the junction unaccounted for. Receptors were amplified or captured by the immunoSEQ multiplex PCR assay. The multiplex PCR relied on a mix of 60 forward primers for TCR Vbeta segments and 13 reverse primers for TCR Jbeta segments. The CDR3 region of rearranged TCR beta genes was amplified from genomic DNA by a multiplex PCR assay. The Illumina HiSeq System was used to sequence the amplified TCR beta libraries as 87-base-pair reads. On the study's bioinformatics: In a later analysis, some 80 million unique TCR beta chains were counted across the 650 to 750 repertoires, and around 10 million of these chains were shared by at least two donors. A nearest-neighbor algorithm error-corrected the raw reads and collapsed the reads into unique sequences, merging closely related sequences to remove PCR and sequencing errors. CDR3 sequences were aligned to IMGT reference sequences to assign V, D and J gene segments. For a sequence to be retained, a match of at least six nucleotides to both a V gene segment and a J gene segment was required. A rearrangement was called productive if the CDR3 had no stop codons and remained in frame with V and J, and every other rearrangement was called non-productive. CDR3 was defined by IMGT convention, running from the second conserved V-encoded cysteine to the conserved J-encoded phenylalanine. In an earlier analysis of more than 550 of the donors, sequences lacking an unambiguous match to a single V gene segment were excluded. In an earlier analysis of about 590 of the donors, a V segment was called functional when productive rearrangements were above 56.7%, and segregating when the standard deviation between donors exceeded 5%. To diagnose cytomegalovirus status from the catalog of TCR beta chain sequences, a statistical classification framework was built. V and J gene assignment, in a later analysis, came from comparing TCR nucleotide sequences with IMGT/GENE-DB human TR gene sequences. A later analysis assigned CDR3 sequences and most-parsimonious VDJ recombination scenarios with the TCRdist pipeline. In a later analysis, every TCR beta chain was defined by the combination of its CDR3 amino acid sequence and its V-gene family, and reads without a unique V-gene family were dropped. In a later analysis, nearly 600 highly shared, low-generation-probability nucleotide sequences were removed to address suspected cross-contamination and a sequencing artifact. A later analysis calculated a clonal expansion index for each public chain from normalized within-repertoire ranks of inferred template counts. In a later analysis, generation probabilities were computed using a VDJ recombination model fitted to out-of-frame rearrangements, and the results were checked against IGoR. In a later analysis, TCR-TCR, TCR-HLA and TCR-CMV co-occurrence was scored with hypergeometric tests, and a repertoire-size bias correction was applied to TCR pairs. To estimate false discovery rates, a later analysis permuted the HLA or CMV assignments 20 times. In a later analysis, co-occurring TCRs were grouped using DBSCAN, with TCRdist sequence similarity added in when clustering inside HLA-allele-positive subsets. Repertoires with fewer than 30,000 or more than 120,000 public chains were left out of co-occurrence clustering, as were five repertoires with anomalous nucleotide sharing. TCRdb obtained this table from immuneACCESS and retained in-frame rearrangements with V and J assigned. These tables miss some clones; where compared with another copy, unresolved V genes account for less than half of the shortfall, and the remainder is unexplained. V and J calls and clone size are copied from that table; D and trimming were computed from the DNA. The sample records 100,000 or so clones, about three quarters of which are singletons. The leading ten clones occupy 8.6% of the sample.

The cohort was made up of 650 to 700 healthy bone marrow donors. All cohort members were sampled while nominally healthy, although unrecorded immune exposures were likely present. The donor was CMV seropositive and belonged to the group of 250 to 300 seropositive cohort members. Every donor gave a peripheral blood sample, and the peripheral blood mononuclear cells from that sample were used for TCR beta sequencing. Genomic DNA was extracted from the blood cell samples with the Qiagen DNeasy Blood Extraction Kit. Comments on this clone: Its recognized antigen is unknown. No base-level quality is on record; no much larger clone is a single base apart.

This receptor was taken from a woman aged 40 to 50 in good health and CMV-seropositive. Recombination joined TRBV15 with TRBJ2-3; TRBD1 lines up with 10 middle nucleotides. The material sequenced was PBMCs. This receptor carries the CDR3 CATSRPRTGGTDTQYF. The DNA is TGTGCCACCAGCAGACCTAGGACAGGGGGGACAGATACGCAGTATTTT.